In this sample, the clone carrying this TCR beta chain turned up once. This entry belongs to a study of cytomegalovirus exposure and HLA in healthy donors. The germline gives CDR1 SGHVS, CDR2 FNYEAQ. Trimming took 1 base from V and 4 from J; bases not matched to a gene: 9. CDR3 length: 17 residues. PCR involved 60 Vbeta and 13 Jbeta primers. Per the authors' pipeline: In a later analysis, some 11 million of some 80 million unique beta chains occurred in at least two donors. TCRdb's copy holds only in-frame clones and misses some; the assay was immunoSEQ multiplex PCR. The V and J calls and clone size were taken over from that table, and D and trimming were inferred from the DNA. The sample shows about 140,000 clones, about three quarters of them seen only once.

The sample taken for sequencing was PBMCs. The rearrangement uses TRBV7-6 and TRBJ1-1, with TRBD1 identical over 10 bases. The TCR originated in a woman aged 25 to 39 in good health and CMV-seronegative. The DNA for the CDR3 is TGTGCCAGCAGCTTAGGACAGGGGGCTCCCGGGGGCACTGAAGCTTTCTTT. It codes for CASSLGQGAPGGTEAFF.